This T cell receptor (beta chain) was sequenced during a study of CD8 T cells in Susac syndrome. Study-wide points: The study conceded that relatively few individuals underwent its TCR sequencing and HLA analysis.

Random hexamers served to reverse transcribe roughly 0.5 to 1 ug RNA. TCR beta CDR3 was amplified by immunoSEQ multiplex PCR. This amplification extended across 54 Vbeta and 13 Jbeta segments. One entry per CDR3 protein, called by TCRdb with MiXCR from the immunoSEQ multiplex PCR reads. The sample has hundreds of thousands of distinct CDR3 sequences, around 93% seen once; the top ten hold approximately 0.072%. The CDR3 is 12 amino acids. Trimming took off 6 bases at V and 2 bases at J, with 10 bases between the two ends. Germline V lookup: CDR1 SQVTM, CDR2 ANQGSEA. The authors carried out high-throughput sequencing of TCR beta. They applied it to CD8+ and CD4+ T cells obtained from blood. The multiple sclerosis controls comprised treatment-naive patients whose relapsing-remitting disease was stable or active. Concerning this clonotype itself: What it binds is not known.

Sequencing used CD4+ T cells from PBMCs. The receptor was derived from a human donor with multiple sclerosis. This sequence joins TRBV29-1 and TRBJ1-2; D call uncertain. CDR3 coding DNA: TGCAGCGTCCTCACAGTGAACTATGGCTACACCTTC. Protein product: CSVLTVNYGYTF.